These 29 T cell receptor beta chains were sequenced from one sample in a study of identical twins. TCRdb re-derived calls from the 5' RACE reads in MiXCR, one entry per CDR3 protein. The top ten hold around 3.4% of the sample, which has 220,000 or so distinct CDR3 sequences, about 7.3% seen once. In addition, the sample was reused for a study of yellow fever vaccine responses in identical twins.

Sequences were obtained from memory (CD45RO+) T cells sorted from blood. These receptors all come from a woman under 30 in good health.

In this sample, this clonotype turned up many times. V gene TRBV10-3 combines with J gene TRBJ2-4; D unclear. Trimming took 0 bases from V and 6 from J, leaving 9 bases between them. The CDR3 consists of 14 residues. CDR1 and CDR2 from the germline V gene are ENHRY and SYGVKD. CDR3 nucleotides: TGTGCCATCAGTGAGTCTGGAAGCACAAACATTCAGTACTTC. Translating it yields CAISESGSTNIQYF.

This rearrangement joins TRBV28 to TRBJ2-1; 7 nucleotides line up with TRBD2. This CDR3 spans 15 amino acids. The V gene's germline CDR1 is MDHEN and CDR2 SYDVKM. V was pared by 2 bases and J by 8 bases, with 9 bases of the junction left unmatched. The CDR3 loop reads CASSLAGASPDEQFF. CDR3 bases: TGTGCCAGCAGTTTAGCGGGAGCCTCCCCGGATGAGCAGTTCTTC.

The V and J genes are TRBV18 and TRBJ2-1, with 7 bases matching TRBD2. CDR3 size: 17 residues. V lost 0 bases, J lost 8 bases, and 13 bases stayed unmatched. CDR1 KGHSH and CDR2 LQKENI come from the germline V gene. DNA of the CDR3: TGTGCCAGCTCACCACCGCGGACTCGGGAGGTGGTAGATGAGCAGTTCTTC. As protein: CASSPPRTREVVDEQFF.

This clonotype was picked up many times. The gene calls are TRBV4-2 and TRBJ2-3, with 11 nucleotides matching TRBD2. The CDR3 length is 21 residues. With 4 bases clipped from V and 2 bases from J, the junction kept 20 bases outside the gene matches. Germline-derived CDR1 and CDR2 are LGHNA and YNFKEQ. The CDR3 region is CASSRQRGSGGASNITDTQYF. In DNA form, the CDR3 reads TGTGCCAGCAGCCGGCAAAGGGGTAGCGGGGGGGCATCGAATATCACAGATACGCAGTATTTT.

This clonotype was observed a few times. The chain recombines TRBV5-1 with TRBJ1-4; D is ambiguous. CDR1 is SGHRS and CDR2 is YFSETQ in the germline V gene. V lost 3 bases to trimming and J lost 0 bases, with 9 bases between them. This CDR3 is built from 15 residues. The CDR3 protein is CASSSGRTTNEKLFF. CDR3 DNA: TGCGCCAGCAGCTCCGGACGGACAACTAATGAAAAACTGTTTTTT.

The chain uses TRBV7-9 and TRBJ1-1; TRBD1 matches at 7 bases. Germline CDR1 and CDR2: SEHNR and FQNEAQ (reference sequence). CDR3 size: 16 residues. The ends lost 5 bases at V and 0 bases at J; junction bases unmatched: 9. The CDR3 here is CASSPRGGQMNTEAFF. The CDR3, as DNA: TGTGCCAGCAGCCCGCGGGGGGGACAGATGAACACTGAAGCTTTCTTT.

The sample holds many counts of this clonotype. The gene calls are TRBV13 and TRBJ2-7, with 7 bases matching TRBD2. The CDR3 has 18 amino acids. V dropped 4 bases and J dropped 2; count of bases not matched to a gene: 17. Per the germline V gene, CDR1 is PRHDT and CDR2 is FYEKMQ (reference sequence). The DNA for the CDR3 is TGTGCCAGCAGCTCGTCCGGGAGGTACACACAAAGAACCTACGAGCAGTACTTC. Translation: CASSSSGRYTQRTYEQYF.

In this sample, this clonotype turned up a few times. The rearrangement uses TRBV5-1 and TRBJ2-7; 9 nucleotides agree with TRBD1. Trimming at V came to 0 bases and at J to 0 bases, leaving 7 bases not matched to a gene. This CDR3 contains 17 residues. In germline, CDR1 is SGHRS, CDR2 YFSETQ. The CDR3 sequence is CASSLGVGDRVSYEQYF. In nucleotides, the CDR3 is TGCGCCAGCAGCTTGGGGGTAGGGGACAGGGTCTCCTACGAGCAGTACTTC.

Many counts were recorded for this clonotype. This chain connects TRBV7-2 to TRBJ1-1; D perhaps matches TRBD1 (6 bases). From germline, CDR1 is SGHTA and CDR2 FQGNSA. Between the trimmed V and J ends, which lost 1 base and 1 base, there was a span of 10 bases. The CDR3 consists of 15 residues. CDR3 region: CASSLEAQGNTEAFF. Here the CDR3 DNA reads TGTGCCAGCAGCTTAGAGGCACAGGGGAACACTGAAGCTTTCTTT.

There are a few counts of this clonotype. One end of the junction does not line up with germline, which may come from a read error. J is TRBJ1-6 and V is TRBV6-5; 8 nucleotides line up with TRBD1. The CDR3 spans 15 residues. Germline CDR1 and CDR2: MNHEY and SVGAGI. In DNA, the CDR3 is TGTGCCAGCAGCTACTCCGGGGGACAGGCTAAGAACGTCCACTTT. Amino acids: CASSYSGGQAKNVHF.

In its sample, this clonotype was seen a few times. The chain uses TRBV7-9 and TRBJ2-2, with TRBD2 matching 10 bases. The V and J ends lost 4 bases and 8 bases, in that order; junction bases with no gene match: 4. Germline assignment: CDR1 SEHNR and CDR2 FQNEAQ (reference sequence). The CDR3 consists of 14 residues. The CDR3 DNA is TGTGCCAGCAGCTCCGGGACTAGCGTAGGGGAGCTGTTTTTT. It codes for CASSSGTSVGELFF.

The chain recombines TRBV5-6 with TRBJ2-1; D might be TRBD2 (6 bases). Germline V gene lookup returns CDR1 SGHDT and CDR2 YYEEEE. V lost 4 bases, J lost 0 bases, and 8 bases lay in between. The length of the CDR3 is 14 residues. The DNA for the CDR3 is TGTGCCAGCAGCACGGGACTCTCCTACAATGAGCAGTTCTTC. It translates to CASSTGLSYNEQFF.

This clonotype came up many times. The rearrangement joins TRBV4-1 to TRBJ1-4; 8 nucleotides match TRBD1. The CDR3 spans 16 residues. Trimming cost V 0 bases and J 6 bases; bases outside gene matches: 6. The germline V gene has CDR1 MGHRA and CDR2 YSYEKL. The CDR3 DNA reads TGCGCCAGCAGCCAAGAAGGGGGGACAGGCTATGAAAAACTGTTTTTT. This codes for CASSQEGGTGYEKLFF.

CDR3 coding DNA: TGTGCCAGCAGTTACAGCGGACAGGGGAACAACGAGCAGTACTTC. Its translation: CASSYSGQGNNEQYF. This sequence joins TRBV6-2 or TRBV6-3 and TRBJ2-7; TRBD1 matches 9 bases. Germline V gene data show CDR1 as MNHEY and CDR2 as SVGEGT. Trimming at V came to 2 bases and at J to 5 bases, leaving 7 bases not matched to a gene. CDR3 length equals 15 residues.

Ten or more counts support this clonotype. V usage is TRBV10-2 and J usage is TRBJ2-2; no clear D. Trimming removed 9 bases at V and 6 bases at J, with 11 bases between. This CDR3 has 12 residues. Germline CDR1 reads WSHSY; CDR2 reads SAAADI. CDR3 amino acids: CARSKGAGELFF. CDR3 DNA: TGCGCCAGGTCAAAGGGTGCCGGGGAGCTGTTTTTT.

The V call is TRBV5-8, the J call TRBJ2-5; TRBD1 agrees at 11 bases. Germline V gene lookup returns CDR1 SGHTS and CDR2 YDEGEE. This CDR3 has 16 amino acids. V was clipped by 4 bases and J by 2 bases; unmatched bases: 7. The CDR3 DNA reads TGTGCCAGCAGCAGGGGGACAGGGGGTCAACAAGAGACCCAGTACTTC. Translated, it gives CASSRGTGGQQETQYF.

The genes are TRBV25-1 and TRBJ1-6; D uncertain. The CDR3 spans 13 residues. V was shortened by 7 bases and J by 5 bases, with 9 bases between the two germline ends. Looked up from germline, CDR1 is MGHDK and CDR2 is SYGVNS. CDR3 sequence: CASKQIHNSPLHF. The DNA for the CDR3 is TGTGCCAGCAAACAGATTCATAATTCACCCCTCCACTTT.

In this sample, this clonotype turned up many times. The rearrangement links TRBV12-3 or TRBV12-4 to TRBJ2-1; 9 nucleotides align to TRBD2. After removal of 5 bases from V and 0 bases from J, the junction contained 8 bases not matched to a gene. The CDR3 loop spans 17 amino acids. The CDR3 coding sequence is TGTGCCAGCAGTCCCTCGGGGCGGGGGGGCTCCTACAATGAGCAGTTCTTC. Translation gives CASSPSGRGGSYNEQFF.

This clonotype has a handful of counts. Here the CDR3 DNA reads TGTGCCAGCAGCTTGGAGGGAGGGACGAACACTGAAGCTTTCTTT. Its translation is CASSLEGGTNTEAFF. The rearrangement joins TRBV5-4 to TRBJ1-1, with TRBD1 as a possible D gene (5 bases). From germline, CDR1 is SGHNT and CDR2 YYREEE (reference sequence). The CDR3 consists of 15 residues. Trimming cost V 0 bases and J 1 base, with 10 bases left between them.

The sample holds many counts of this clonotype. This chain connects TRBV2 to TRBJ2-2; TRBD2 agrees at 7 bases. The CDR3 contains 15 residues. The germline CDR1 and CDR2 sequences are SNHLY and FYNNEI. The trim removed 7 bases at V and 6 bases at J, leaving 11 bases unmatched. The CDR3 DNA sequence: TGTGCCAGCAATCCTGGGAGGGTGGTCCCCGGGGAGCTGTTTTTT. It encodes CASNPGRVVPGELFF.

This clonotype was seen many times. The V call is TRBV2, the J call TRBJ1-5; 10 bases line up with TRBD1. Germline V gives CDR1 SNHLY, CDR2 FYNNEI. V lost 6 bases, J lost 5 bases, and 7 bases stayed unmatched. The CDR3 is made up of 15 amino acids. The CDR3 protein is CASRRRTGGDQPQHF. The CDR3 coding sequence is TGTGCCAGCAGACGACGGACAGGGGGGGATCAGCCCCAGCATTTT.

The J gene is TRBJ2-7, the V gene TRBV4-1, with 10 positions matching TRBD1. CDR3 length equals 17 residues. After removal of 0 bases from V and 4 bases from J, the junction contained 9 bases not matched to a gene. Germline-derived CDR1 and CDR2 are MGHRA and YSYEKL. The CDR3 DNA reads TGCGCCAGCAGCCAAGATCTTCCGACAGGGGGCAAGTACGAGCAGTACTTC. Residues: CASSQDLPTGGKYEQYF.

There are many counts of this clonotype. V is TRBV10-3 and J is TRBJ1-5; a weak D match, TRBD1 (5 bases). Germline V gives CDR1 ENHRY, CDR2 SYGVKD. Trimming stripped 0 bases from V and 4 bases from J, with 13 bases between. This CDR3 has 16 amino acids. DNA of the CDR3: TGTGCCATCAGTGAGTCAGGGGACGGTTTAAATCAGCCCCAGCATTTT. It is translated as CAISESGDGLNQPQHF.

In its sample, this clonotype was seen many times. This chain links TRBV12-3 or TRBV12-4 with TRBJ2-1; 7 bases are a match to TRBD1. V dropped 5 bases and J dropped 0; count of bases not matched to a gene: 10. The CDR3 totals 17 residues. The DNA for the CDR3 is TGTGCCAGCAGTCACCGCCCGGGACAGAGCTCCTACAATGAGCAGTTCTTC. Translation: CASSHRPGQSSYNEQFF.

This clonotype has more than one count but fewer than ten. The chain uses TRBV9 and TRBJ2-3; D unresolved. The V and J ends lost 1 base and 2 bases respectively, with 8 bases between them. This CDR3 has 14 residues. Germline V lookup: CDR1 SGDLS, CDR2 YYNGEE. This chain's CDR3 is CASSVRVNTDTQYF. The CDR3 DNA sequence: TGTGCCAGCAGCGTACGGGTCAACACAGATACGCAGTATTTT.

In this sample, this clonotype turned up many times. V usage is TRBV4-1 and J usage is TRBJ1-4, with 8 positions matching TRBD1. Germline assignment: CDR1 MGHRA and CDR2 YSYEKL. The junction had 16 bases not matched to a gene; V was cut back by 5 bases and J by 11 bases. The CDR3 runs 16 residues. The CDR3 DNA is TGCGCCAGCAGCACCTACAGGGGGGAAGAAGCTGGGAAACTGTTTTTT. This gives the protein CASSTYRGEEAGKLFF.

CDR3 in amino acids: CSTRTGVYEQYF. CDR3 nucleotide sequence: TGCAGCACACGGACAGGGGTCTACGAGCAGTACTTC. The chain uses TRBV29-1 and TRBJ2-7; TRBD1 matches 9 bases. The J segment lost 3 bases and the V segment lost 8 bases, leaving 5 bases of the junction unmatched. The CDR3 has 12 amino acids. Germline loops: CDR1 SQVTM, CDR2 ANQGSEA.

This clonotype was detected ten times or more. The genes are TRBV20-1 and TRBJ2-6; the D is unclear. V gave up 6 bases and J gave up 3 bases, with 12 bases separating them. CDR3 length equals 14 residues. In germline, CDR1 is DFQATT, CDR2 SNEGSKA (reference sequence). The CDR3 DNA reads TGCAGTGCCTCACCGGCAGGTGGGGCCAACGTCCTGACTTTC. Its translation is CSASPAGGANVLTF.

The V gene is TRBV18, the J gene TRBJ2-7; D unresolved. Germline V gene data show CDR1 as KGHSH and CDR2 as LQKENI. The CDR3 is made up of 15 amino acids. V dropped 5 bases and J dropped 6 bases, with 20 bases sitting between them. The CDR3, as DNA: TGTGCCAGCTCAGCCACCGCCTCCACCTCGGGCGAGCAGTACTTC. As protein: CASSATASTSGEQYF.